This TCR beta chain was obtained from a study of blood T cell repertoires in COVID-19. In the study overall: T cells, B-cell-depleted T cells, or PBMCs provided the cDNA or gDNA that served as material.

The table came from immunoSEQ multiplex PCR; TCRdb's copy has only in-frame clones and leaves some out. Of about 70,000 clones listed, over 65% were seen once; the top ten hold about 40%. V was clipped by 3 bases and J by 0 bases; unmatched bases: 2. CDR1 and CDR2 from the germline V gene are SGDLS and YYNGEE. This CDR3 is 17 amino acids long. The gene calls are TRBV9 and TRBJ1-6, with TRBD1 matching over 11 bases. Sequencing was done on a sample of peripheral blood. The TCR originated in a woman aged 70 to 79 with acute or convalescent COVID-19. The CDR3 nucleotides read TGTGCCAGCAGCGCCGGGACAGGGGGCTCCTATAATTCACCCCTCCACTTT. It translates to CASSAGTGGSYNSPLHF.